The next 17 T cell receptor beta chains were all read from a single sample in a study of shared clonotypes between healthy human individuals (TCRdb year 2020). CD8 naive samples consisted of CD45RO-negative cells that were positively selected for CCR7, yielding a CD45RA+CCR7+ population without TemRA cells. Library preparation was by the immunoSEQ multiplex PCR assay. Here the immuneACCESS table is served through TCRdb, limited to in-frame sequences with V and J called. Missing clones are a known gap in these copies; in checked studies unresolved V genes cover under half, and the rest lacks a known reason. The sample has a few million clones on record, 90% to 95% of them singletons. Of the sample, roughly 1.7% is held by the ten largest clones. Sequencing was carried out using naive CD8+ T cells from PBMCs. This specimen's cell subset or site label, interpreted: CD45RA+CCR7+. The source is a man aged 18 to 30 in good health. Some clones in this sample may be carry-over from other donors' samples.

The gene calls are TRBV6-6 and TRBJ1-5; 12 positions match TRBD1. With V trimmed by 8 bases and J by 8 bases, 13 bases remained unmatched. Germline-derived CDR1 and CDR2 are MNHNY and SVGAGI (reference sequence). This CDR3 comprises 16 residues. Here the CDR3 DNA reads TGTGCCAGCGTATTAGGGACAGGGGGCCCGTGGGAGCCCCAGCATTTT. The encoded protein is CASVLGTGGPWEPQHF.

DNA for the CDR3: TGCGCCAGCAGCTTGGTGTCTAGCGGGAGTGTAGATGAGCAGTTCTTC. Translated, it gives CASSLVSSGSVDEQFF. The chain has TRBV5-1 and TRBJ2-1, with 10 bases that match TRBD2. From germline, CDR1 is SGHRS and CDR2 YFSETQ. The length of the CDR3 is 16 residues. The V segment lost 0 bases and the J segment 8 bases; nucleotides outside the gene matches: 8. Full variable domain (remainder filled in from reference TRBV5-1 and TRBJ2-1): KAGVTQTPRYLIKTRGQQVTLSCSPISGHRSVSWYQQTPGQGLQFLFEYFSETQRNKGNFPGRFSGRQFSNSRSEMNVSTLELGDSALYLCASSLVSSGSVDEQFFGPGTRLTVL.

This rearrangement joins TRBV27 to TRBJ1-3; the D gene is possibly TRBD1 (6 bases). The length of the CDR3 is 14 residues. Trimming left V 2 bases short and J 2 bases short, with 7 bases between. Germline loops: CDR1 MNHEY, CDR2 SMNVEV (reference sequence). Here the CDR3 reads CASSLHRAGNTIYF. CDR3 DNA sequence: TGTGCCAGCAGTTTACACAGGGCTGGAAACACCATATATTTT.

The chain uses TRBV28 and TRBJ1-5, with D unresolved. V dropped 3 bases and J dropped 0 bases, with 6 bases sitting between them. CDR3 length: 14 residues. Germline V CDR1 and CDR2: MDHEN, SYDVKM. The CDR3 DNA reads as TGTGCCAGCAGTTTTGGCAATAGCAATCAGCCCCAGCATTTT. Translation gives CASSFGNSNQPQHF.

The chain carries TRBV19 and TRBJ2-1, with 10 bases aligning to TRBD1. Looked up from germline, CDR1 is LNHDA and CDR2 is SQIVND (reference sequence). The CDR3 contains 15 residues. V trimming: 5 bases; J trimming: 9 bases; junction bases outside the gene matches: 10. CDR3 residues: CASSFRQGAVGEQFF. CDR3 DNA sequence: TGTGCCAGTAGTTTCAGACAGGGGGCTGTGGGTGAGCAGTTCTTC.

The CDR3 reads CASSESRTGIISGEQFF. As DNA, the CDR3 is TGCGCCAGCAGTGAATCTAGGACAGGGATTATCTCCGGTGAGCAGTTCTTC. The V gene is TRBV10-2, the J gene TRBJ2-1, with TRBD1 identical over 8 bases. Germline assignment: CDR1 WSHSY and CDR2 SAAADI. The junction had 16 bases not matched to a gene; V was cut back by 3 bases and J by 9 bases. The CDR3 runs 17 residues.

The rearrangement joins TRBV28 to TRBJ2-4; the match to TRBD2 covers 8 bases. CDR1 is MDHEN and CDR2 is SYDVKM in the germline V gene. This CDR3 is 15 amino acids long. V trimming: 5 bases; J trimming: 9 bases; junction bases outside the gene matches: 12. CDR3 loop: CASSALAATASIQYF. In nucleotides, the CDR3 is TGTGCCAGCAGTGCACTAGCGGCCACCGCGAGCATTCAGTACTTC. The full variable domain, with the rest looked up from reference TRBV28 and TRBJ2-4, is DVKVTQSSRYLVKRTGEKVFLECVQDMDHENMFWYRQDPGLGLRLIYFSYDVKMKEKGDIPEGYSVSREKKERFSLILESASTNQTSMYLCASSALAATASIQYFGAGTRLSVL.

Here the CDR3 DNA reads TGTGCCAGCAGTACTCCCCTCTTAGACAGGGATCATGGCTACACCTTC. The encoded protein is CASSTPLLDRDHGYTF. The chain couples TRBV28 to TRBJ1-2; the match to TRBD1 covers 7 bases. Germline V gene data show CDR1 as MDHEN and CDR2 as SYDVKM. The junction had 15 bases not matched to a gene; V was cut back by 5 bases and J by 6 bases. The CDR3 length is 16 residues.

The chain joins TRBV4-1 to TRBJ2-5; 10 bases line up with TRBD1. V shed 6 bases, J shed 2 bases, and the junction held 0 bases outside the gene matches. The CDR3 totals 13 residues. CDR1 is MGHRA, CDR2 YSYEKL, per germline. This chain's CDR3 is CASRGQGQETQYF. In nucleotides, the CDR3 is TGCGCCAGCAGGGGACAGGGGCAAGAGACCCAGTACTTC.

The chain couples TRBV7-9 to TRBJ1-5, with 7 nucleotides matching TRBD1. V dropped 5 bases and J dropped 1; count of bases not matched to a gene: 2. The germline CDR1 and CDR2 sequences are SEHNR and FQNEAQ (reference sequence). The CDR3 has 14 amino acids. The CDR3 DNA is TGTGCCAGCAGCCACAGGGGAAGCAATCAGCCCCAGCATTTT. This codes for CASSHRGSNQPQHF.

The chain couples TRBV27 to TRBJ1-1; D not resolved. V gave up 4 bases and J gave up 0 bases, with 6 bases separating them. Germline V CDR1 and CDR2: MNHEY, SMNVEV (reference sequence). CDR3 length: 13 amino acids. The CDR3 loop is CASSYGLNTEAFF. As DNA, the CDR3 is TGTGCCAGCAGTTACGGACTGAACACTGAAGCTTTCTTT.

The J gene is TRBJ1-1, the V gene TRBV9; TRBD1 aligns across 10 bases. The junction had 6 bases not matched to a gene; V was cut back by 4 bases and J by 6 bases. The germline V gene encodes CDR1 SGDLS and CDR2 YYNGEE. The CDR3 consists of 14 residues. The CDR3 reads CASSIRGTGAEAFF. The DNA for the CDR3 is TGTGCCAGCAGCATCCGAGGGACAGGGGCTGAAGCTTTCTTT.

The V call is TRBV7-9, the J call TRBJ2-1, with TRBD2 matching 9 bases. Germline lookup yields CDR1 SEHNR and CDR2 FQNEAQ (reference sequence). The CDR3 extends over 19 amino acids. V shed 7 bases, J shed 8 bases, and the junction held 24 bases outside the gene matches. The CDR3 region is CASNHLFAGGPPVRDEQFF. CDR3 nucleotides: TGTGCCAGCAACCACCTTTTCGCGGGAGGGCCTCCCGTTAGGGATGAGCAGTTCTTC.

J is TRBJ1-1 and V is TRBV7-8, with D perhaps TRBD1 (6 bases). The germline gives CDR1 SGHVS, CDR2 FQNEAQ. The germline V and J ends were trimmed by 4 bases and 3 bases, with 12 bases remaining between them. The CDR3 runs to 14 residues. CDR3 sequence reads: CASSSLDRYTEAFF. Written as DNA, the CDR3 is TGTGCCAGCAGCTCCTTAGACAGGTACACTGAAGCTTTCTTT.

CDR3 sequence reads: CASLDRATEAFF. CDR3 nucleotides: TGTGCCAGCCTTGACAGGGCCACTGAAGCTTTCTTT. The genes are TRBV6-1 and TRBJ1-1, with 7 nucleotides matching TRBD1. With V trimmed by 8 bases and J by 4 bases, 4 bases remained unmatched. The germline CDR1 and CDR2 sequences are MNHNS and SASEGT. The CDR3 length is 12 residues.

The chain carries TRBV11-2 and TRBJ1-1; the D gene is possibly TRBD1 (6 bases). Germline-derived CDR1 and CDR2 are SGHAT and FQNNGV. V shed 5 bases and J shed 0 bases, with 19 bases lying between them. The CDR3 contains 17 residues. CDR3: CASSPGGGGFMNTEAFF. In nucleotides, the CDR3 is TGTGCCAGCAGCCCCGGGGGTGGGGGCTTCATGAACACTGAAGCTTTCTTT.

The chain couples TRBV29-1 to TRBJ1-2, with D uncertain. The CDR3 is made up of 14 amino acids. Germline V gives CDR1 SQVTM, CDR2 ANQGSEA. The germline V and J ends were trimmed by 3 bases and 4 bases, with 15 bases remaining between them. This CDR3 reads CSVDVRGKSYGYTF. CDR3 sequence (DNA): TGCAGCGTTGATGTCCGAGGGAAGAGCTATGGCTACACCTTC.